This paragraph covers one T cell receptor beta chain sequence. This clone has just one count. The antigen it binds to is not known. No clone much larger than this one lies a single base away; base qualities are absent. The germline V gene supplies CDR1 LGHNA and CDR2 YNFKEQ. From cysteine to phenylalanine, the CDR3 is 17 amino acids long. The only DNA kept is the CDR3, 51 bases in frame from the first base. Clipping removes 0 bases from V and 0 bases from J, with 4 as the unmatched junction base count. This sample stems from a study of circulating and synovial CD4+ cells in juvenile arthritis (dated by TCRdb to 2013 to 2016). Study-level background: Within each patient, the study compared the TCRbeta CDR3 repertoires of three groups: circulating HLA-DR+ CD4 T cells, bulk blood CD4 T cells, and synovial CD4 T cells. The goal of repertoire sequencing was to confirm that a circulating synovial-like CD4 T cell subset was enriched in synovial clonotypes. Beyond this particular receptor, the publication reports: Because overlap with synovium was found to increase with sequencing depth, the full repertoire overlap was likely underestimated by the measured shared-clonotype fractions. Because T cell genome counts differed by at least an order of magnitude between CPL and bulk blood CD4 samples, sample-size effects were addressed. The difference between circulating pathogenic-like lymphocytes and bulk blood T cells was not detected by traditional Vbeta family usage analysis. Circulating pathogenic-like lymphocytes were found to cluster with synovial T cells, and a substantially higher fraction of CDR3 sequences was shared with synovium by circulating pathogenic-like lymphocytes than by bulk blood. Lower diversity was observed in synovial and circulating pathogenic-like lymphocyte repertoires than in bulk blood CD4 repertoires, and some CPL samples were found to be as oligoclonal as synovium.

Donors of the sequenced samples were patients with active juvenile idiopathic arthritis. Cells were sorted right after thawing, and dead cells were excluded with Live/Dead Fixable Near-IR Stain. Library construction relied on the immunoSEQ multiplex PCR assay. TCRbeta CDR3 sequencing was carried out by an external provider as a commercial service. Per the original workflow: The analyses used productive nucleotide sequences together with amino acid sequences obtained by in silico translation. Diversity was quantified by Renyi entropy over a range of alpha values, with sample size equalised by taking the median of 200 repeated subsamples. Pairwise repertoire distance was calculated as one minus the Chao-modified Jaccard index, correcting for under-sampling, and used for clustering. Frequency-weighted overlap with synovial clonotypes was computed at 200 sample sizes with 200 draws without replacement at each size, and the value at the size of the smaller sample was reported. TCRdb limited this immuneACCESS table to in-frame rearrangements with V and J called. A share of clones is missing; checked studies link under half to unresolved V genes, and the rest is unexplained. V, J and clone size are taken as reported in that table, and D and trimming were inferred from the DNA itself. The sample table records over 30,000 clones; 90% to 95% of these occur just once. The top ten hold more than 0.15% of the sample.

This sequence originates from a human donor with juvenile idiopathic arthritis. The specimen was CD4+ T cells from blood. The chain was built from TRBV4-2 and TRBJ2-7, and 11 junctional nucleotides match TRBD2. The sequence in DNA is TGTGCCAGCAGCCAAGACGGGACTAGCGGCAGCTCCTACGAGCAGTACTTC. Translated, it reads CASSQDGTSGSSYEQYF.